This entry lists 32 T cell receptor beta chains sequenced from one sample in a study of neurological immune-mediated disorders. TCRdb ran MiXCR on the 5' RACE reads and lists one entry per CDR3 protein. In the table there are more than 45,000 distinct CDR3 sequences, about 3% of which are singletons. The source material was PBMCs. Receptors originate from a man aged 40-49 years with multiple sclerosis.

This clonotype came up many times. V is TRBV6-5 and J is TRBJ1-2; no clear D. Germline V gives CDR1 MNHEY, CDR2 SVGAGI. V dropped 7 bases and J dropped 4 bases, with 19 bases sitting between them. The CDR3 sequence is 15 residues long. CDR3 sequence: CASIRQPEGSYGYTF. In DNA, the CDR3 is TGTGCCAGCATCCGGCAGCCCGAGGGAAGCTATGGCTACACCTTC.

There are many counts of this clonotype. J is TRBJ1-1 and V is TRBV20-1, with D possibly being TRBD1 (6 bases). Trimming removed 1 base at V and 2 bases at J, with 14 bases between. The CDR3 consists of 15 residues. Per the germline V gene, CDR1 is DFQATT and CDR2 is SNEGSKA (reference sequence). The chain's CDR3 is CSARGAGDTNTEAFF. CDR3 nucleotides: TGCAGTGCTAGAGGGGCAGGGGACACTAACACTGAAGCTTTCTTT.

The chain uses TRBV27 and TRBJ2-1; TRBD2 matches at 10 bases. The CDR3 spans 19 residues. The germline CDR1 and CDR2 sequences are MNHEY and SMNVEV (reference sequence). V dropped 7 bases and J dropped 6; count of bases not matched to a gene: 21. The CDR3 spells CASTRGEFSGGSRGNEQFF. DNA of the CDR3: TGTGCCAGCACCCGCGGGGAATTTAGCGGGGGGTCTAGGGGCAATGAGCAGTTCTTC.

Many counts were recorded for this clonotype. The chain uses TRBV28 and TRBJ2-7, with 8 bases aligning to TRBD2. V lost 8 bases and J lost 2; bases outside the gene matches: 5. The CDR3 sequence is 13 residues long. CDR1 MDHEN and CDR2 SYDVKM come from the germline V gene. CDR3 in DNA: TGTGCCAGCTTCGGGGGGGTCCCCTACGAGCAGTACTTC. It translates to CASFGGVPYEQYF.

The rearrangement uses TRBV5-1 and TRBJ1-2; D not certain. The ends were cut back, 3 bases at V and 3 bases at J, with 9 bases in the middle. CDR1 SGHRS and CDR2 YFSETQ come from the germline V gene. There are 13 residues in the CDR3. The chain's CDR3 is CASSSSNDYGYTF. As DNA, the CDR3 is TGCGCCAGCAGCTCCTCCAACGACTATGGCTACACCTTC.

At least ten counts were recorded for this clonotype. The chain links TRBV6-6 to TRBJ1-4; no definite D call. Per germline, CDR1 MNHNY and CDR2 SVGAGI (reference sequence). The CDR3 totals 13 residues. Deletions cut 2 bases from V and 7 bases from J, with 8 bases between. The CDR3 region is CASSYTRAEKLFF. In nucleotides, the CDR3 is TGTGCCAGCAGTTACACCCGGGCTGAAAAACTGTTTTTT.

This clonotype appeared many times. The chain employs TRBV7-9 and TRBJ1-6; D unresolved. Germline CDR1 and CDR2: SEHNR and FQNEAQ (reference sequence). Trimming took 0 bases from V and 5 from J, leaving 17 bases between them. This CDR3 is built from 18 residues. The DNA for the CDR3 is TGTGCCAGCAGCTTAGCTTCGGGCAGGATAAGGGATAATTCACCCCTCCACTTT. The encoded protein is CASSLASGRIRDNSPLHF.

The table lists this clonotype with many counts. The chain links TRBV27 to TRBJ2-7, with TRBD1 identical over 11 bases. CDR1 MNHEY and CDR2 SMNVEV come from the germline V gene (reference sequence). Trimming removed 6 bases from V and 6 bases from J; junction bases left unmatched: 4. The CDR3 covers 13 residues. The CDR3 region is CASRPGQGAEQYF. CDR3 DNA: TGTGCCAGCAGACCCGGACAGGGGGCCGAGCAGTACTTC.

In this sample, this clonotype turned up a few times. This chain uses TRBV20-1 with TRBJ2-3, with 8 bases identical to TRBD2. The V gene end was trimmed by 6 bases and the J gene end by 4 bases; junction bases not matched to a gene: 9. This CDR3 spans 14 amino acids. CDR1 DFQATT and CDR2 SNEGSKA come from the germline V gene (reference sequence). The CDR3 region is CSARGTRGADTQYF. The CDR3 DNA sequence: TGCAGTGCCCGGGGGACTAGGGGAGCAGATACGCAGTATTTT.

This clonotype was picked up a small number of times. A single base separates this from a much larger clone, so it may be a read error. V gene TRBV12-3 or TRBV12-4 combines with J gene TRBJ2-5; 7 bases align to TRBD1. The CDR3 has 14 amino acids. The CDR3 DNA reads TGTGCCAGCAGTTTTCTGACAGGGCAAGTGACCCAGTACTTC. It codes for CASSFLTGQVTQYF.

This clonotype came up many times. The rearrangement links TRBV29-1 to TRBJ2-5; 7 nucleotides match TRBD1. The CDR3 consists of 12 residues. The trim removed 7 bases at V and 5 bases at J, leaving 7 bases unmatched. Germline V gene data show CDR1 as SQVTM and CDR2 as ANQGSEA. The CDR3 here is CSARTGGETQYF. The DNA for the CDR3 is TGCAGCGCCCGGACAGGCGGGGAGACCCAGTACTTC.

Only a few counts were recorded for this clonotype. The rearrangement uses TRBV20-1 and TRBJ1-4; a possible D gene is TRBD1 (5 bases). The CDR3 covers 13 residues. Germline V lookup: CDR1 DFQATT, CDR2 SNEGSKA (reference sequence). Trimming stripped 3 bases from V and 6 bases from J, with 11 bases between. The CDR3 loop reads CSASRGADEKLFF. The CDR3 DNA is TGCAGTGCTAGCAGAGGGGCGGATGAAAAACTGTTTTTT.

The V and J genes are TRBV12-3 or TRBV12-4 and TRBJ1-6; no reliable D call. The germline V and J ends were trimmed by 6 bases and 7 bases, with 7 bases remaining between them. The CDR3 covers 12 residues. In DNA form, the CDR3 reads TGTGCCAGCAGCCGAAAGAATTCACCCCTCCACTTT. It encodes CASSRKNSPLHF.

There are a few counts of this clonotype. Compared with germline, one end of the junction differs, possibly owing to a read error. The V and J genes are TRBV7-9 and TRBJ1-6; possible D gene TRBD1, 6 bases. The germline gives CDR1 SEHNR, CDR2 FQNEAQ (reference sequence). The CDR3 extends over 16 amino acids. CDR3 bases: TGTGCCAGCAGCTCGAAAGGGGGGTACGATAATTCACCCCTCAACTTT. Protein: CASSSKGGYDNSPLNF.

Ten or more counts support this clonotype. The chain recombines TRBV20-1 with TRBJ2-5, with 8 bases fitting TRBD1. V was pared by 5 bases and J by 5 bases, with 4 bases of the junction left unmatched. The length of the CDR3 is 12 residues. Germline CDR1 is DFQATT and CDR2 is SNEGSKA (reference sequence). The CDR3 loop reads CSAGQGLETQYF. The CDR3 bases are TGCAGTGCTGGACAGGGTTTGGAGACCCAGTACTTC.

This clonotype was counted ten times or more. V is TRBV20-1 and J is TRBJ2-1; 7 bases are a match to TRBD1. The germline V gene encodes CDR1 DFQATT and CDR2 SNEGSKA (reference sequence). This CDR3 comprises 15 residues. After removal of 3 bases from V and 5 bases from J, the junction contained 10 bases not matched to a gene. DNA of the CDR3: TGCAGTGCTAGTCAGGCCAGGGACAGTGACAATGAGCAGTTCTTC. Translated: CSASQARDSDNEQFF.

The CDR3: CASSLARQADEQYF. The CDR3 DNA reads TGTGCCAGCAGCTTAGCCCGACAGGCGGACGAGCAGTACTTC. The chain has TRBV11-3 and TRBJ2-7; D may be TRBD1 (6 bases). V was cut by 1 base and J by 5 bases, with 12 bases left in between. In germline, CDR1 is SGHNT, CDR2 YENEEA. The CDR3 loop spans 14 amino acids.

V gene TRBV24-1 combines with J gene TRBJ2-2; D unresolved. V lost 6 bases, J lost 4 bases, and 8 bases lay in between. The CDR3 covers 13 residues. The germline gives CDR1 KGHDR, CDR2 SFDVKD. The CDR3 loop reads CATSHTATGELFF. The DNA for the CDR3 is TGTGCCACCAGTCACACGGCCACCGGGGAGCTGTTTTTT.

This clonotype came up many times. CDR3 region: CASSSHPGVSGYTF. CDR3 nucleotides: TGTGCCAGCAGCTCCCATCCCGGTGTCTCGGGCTACACCTTC. The chain combines TRBV5-7 with TRBJ1-2; D gene uncertain. TRBV5-7 is classed as an ORF, of uncertain function. V lost 3 bases and J lost 8, with 17 bases in between. The CDR3 has 14 amino acids.

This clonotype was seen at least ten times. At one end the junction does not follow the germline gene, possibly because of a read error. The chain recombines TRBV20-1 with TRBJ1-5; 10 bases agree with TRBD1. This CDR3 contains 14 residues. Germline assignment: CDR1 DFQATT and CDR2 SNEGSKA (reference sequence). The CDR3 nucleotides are TGCAGTGCTCCGGGACAGGGGTCTTCTCAGCCCCAGAATTTT. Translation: CSAPGQGSSQPQNF.

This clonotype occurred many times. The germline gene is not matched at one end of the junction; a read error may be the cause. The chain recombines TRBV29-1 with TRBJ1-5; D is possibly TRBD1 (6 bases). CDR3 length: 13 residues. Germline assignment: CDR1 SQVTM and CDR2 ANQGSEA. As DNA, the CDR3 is TGCAGCGTTGCTCTACAGGGAAATCAGCCCCAGAATTTT. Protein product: CSVALQGNQPQNF. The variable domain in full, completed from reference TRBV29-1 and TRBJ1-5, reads SAVISQKPSRDICQRGTSLTIQCQVDSQVTMMFWYRQQPGQSLTLIATANQGSEATYESGFVIDKFPISRPNLTFSTLTVSNMSPEDSSIYLCSVALQGNQPQNFGDGTRLSIL.

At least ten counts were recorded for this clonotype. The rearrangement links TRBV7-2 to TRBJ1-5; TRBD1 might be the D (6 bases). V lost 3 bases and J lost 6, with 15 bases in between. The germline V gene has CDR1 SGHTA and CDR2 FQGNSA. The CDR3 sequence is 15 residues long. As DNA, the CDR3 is TGTGCCAGCAGCTTCTACCGGGGGCGCATTCAGCCCCAGCATTTT. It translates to CASSFYRGRIQPQHF.

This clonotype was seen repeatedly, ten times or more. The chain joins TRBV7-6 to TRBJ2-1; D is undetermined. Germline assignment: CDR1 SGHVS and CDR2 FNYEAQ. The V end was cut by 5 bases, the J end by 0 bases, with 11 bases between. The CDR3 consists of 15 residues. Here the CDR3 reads CASSLIVSSYNEQFF. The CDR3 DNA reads TGTGCCAGCAGCCTCATCGTTTCCTCCTACAATGAGCAGTTCTTC.

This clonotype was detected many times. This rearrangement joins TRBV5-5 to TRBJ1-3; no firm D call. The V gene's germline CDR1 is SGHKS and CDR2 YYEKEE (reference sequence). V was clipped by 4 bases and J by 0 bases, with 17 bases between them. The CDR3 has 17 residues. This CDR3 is CASSRNDGWLSGNTIYF. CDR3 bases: TGTGCCAGCAGCCGAAACGACGGATGGCTCTCTGGAAACACCATATATTTT.

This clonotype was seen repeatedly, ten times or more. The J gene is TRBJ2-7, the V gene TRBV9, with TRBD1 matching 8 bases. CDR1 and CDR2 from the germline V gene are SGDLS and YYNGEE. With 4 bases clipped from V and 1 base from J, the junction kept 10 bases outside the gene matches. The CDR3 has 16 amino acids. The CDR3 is CASSKGGGQGSYEQYF. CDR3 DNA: TGTGCCAGCAGCAAAGGCGGCGGACAGGGTTCCTACGAGCAGTACTTC.

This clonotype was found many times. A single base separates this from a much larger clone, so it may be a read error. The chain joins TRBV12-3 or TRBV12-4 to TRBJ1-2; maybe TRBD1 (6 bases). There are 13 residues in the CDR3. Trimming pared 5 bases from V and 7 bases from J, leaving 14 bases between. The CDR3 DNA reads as TGTGCCAGCAGTGATAAACAGGGCTCTGGCTACACCTTC. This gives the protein CASSDKQGSGYTF.

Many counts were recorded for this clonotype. CDR3 region: CASSLSGAQETQYF. DNA of the CDR3: TGTGCCAGCAGTTTGTCCGGGGCTCAAGAGACCCAGTACTTC. The chain uses TRBV12-3 or TRBV12-4 and TRBJ2-5; D tentatively fits TRBD1 or TRBD2 (5 bases each). There are 14 residues in the CDR3. V gave up 3 bases and J gave up 2 bases, with 10 bases separating them.

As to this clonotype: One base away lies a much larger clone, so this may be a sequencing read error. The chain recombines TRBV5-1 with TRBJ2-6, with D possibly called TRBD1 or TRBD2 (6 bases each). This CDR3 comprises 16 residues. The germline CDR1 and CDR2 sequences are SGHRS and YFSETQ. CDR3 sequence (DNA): TGCGCCAGCAGCTCTACAGGGACTTCTGGGGCCAAAGTCCTGACTTTC. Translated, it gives CASSSTGTSGAKVLTF.

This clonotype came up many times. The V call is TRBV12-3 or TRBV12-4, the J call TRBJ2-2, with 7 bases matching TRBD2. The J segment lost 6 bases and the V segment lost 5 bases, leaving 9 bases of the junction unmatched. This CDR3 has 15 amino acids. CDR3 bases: TGTGCCAGCAGTCTCCTGGCGGGGGTTGCCGGGGAGCTGTTTTTT. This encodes CASSLLAGVAGELFF.

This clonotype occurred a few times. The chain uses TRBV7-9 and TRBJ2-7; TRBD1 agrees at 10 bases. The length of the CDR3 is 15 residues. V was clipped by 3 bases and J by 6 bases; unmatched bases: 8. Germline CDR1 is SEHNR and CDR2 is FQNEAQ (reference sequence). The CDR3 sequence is CASSLGTGAEGEQYF. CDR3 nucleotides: TGTGCCAGCAGCTTGGGGACAGGGGCTGAGGGCGAGCAGTACTTC.

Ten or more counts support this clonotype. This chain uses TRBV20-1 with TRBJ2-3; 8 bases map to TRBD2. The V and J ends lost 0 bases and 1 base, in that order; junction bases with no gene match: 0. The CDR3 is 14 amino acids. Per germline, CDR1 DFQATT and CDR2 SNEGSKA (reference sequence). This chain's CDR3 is CSARDSGGTDTQYF. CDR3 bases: TGCAGTGCTAGAGATAGCGGGGGCACAGATACGCAGTATTTT.

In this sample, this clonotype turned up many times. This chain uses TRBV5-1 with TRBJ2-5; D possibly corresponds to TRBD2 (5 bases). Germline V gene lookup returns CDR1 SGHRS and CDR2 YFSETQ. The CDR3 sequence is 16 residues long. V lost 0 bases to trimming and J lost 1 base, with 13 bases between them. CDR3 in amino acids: CASSLGGRARQETQYF. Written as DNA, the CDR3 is TGCGCCAGCAGCTTGGGAGGGAGAGCCCGCCAAGAGACCCAGTACTTC.